The source of this T cell receptor (beta chain) is a study of siplizumab effects on memory and regulatory T cells. Study findings and constraints: Alloreactive sequences traceable to unstimulated CD4+ memory cells were significantly reduced by siplizumab. Suppressive activity of Tregs proliferating in siplizumab cultures remained unconfirmed. Proliferating CD4+ or CD8+ clones, roughly 80-97% of them, lacked an assignable naive or memory phenotype.

Sequencing of each sample assayed roughly 9.8 x 10^4 TCR templates. The repertoire was sequenced with immunoSEQ multiplex PCR; TCRdb's copy has only in-frame clones and lacks some. The sample yields more than 85,000 clones, 90% seen once. From germline, CDR1 is SGHVS and CDR2 FQNEAQ. The CDR3 is made up of 14 amino acids. Regarding this clone: The antigen remains undetermined. Relative to the germline gene, one junction end is altered; a read error may explain this.

The V gene is TRBV7-8, the J gene TRBJ2-5; D gene uncertain. The sequencing input was CD4+ T cells sorted from blood. The receptor was isolated from a human donor in good health. CDR3 region: CASSLWQFQEAQYF. The CDR3 DNA reads TGTGCCAGCAGCTTATGGCAGTTCCAAGAGGCCCAGTACTTC.